This T cell receptor (beta chain) derives from a study of cytomegalovirus exposure and HLA in healthy donors. A remark on this clone: The antigen is not known.

TCRdb keeps only in-frame clones here, not all; method: immunoSEQ multiplex PCR. The sample lists some 150,000 clones, roughly 87% occurring once. The CDR3 consists of 13 residues. The germline gives CDR1 SGDLS, CDR2 YYNGEE. Trimming stripped 2 bases from V and 4 bases from J, with 9 bases between. Study outcomes and limitations: Three CMV-associated chains were confirmed in vitro to be specific for CMV antigens.

J is TRBJ2-5 and V is TRBV9, with TRBD1 as a possible D gene (5 bases). The receptor was derived from a young man in good health and CMV-seropositive. The sequencing sample was made of PBMCs. CDR3 coding DNA: TGTGCCAGCAGCGTGATTCAGGGAGAGACCCAGTACTTC. Translated: CASSVIQGETQYF.